The rows below give T cell receptor beta chains drawn from one sample of a study of cytomegalovirus exposure and HLA in healthy donors. Some clones are missing from TCRdb's copy, which holds only in-frame ones; the method was immunoSEQ multiplex PCR. In the table there are approximately 160,000 clones, about 75% of which are singletons. The sequencing sample was made of PBMCs. All receptors come from a male donor in good health and CMV-seropositive. Both conserved end residues are part of each CDR3. Fields, in order: clone size, V gene, D gene, J gene, CDR3 DNA, CDR3 protein. The D gene is left open where the match is weak. For some rows the clone size is stated as once, few or many, or as a class when expanded; others skip it.

>few|TRBV6-6|TRBD2|TRBJ2-2
TGTGCCAGTATTAGGACTAGCGGAAACACCGGGGAGCTGTTTTTT
CASIRTSGNTGELFF
>.|TRBV10-3|.|TRBJ2-5
TGTGCCATCAGGGAGGGGACCGCAGGGGCACTCCAAGAGACCCAGTACTTC
CAIREGTAGALQETQYF
>.|TRBV6-5|.|TRBJ1-2
TGTGCCAGCAGTCCATTGGGGGGATATGGCTACACCTTC
CASSPLGGYGYTF
>few|TRBV6-5|TRBD1|TRBJ1-1
TGTGCCAGCAGCTCCCCACAGGGGTACACTGAAGCTTTCTTT
CASSSPQGYTEAFF
>.|TRBV19|TRBD1|TRBJ1-1
TGTGCCAGTAGCCGGACAGGACTGAACACTGAAGCTTTCTTT
CASSRTGLNTEAFF
>.|TRBV23-1|TRBD2|TRBJ2-7
TGCGCCAGAGGTGTTCGGGGGGATAGGACCTACGAGCAGTACTTC
CARGVRGDRTYEQYF
>.|TRBV6-6|.|TRBJ2-7
TGTGCCAGCAGTTACGAGGACAGCCCCTACGAGCAGTACTTC
CASSYEDSPYEQYF
>.|TRBV12-5|.|TRBJ2-2
TGTGCTAGTGGTTTGGTAGTTGGGAGTTTGAACGCCGGGGAGCTGTTTTTT
CASGLVVGSLNAGELFF
>.|TRBV6-5|.|TRBJ2-5
TGTGCCAGCAGTTACTCGAACGTCTACCCCTGGGAGACCCAGTACTTC
CASSYSNVYPWETQYF
>.|TRBV10-2|.|TRBJ1-2
TGCGCCAGCAGTGATGTAAAGGCGGGTCCGGATGGCTACACCTTC
CASSDVKAGPDGYTF
>.|TRBV27|TRBD2|TRBJ2-7
TGTGCCAGCAGTTTGGGACTACTCTACGAGCAGTACTTC
CASSLGLLYEQYF
>.|TRBV5-5|.|TRBJ1-6
TGTGCCAGCAGCTTGGGGCCAGGGCCTAAAGTGGATTCACCCCTCCACTTT
CASSLGPGPKVDSPLHF
>.|TRBV7-6|TRBD2|TRBJ2-1
TGTGCCAGCAGCACACGGCGGGAGGGCTGGGAGCAGTTCTTC
CASSTRREGWEQFF
>once|TRBV7-8|.|TRBJ1-1
TGTGCCAGCAGCCCTATCTCCACTGAAGCTTTCTTT
CASSPISTEAFF
>.|TRBV7-2|TRBD1|TRBJ1-2
TGTGCCAGCAGCCCCCCGGTTGGCAGGGGGCTTCGAGGCTATGGCTACACCTTC
CASSPPVGRGLRGYGYTF
>.|TRBV11-3|TRBD1|TRBJ2-2
TGTGCCAGCAGCTTTACAGGGGCTAACACCGGGGAGCTGTTTTTT
CASSFTGANTGELFF
>.|TRBV7-2|.|TRBJ2-7
TGTGCCAGCAGCCTCCCCTGGGGGGTTGGCGAGCAGTACTTC
CASSLPWGVGEQYF
>once|TRBV7-6|.|TRBJ2-1
TGTGCCAGCAGCCCGCAGGGTCGCACCTACAATGAGCAGTTCTTC
CASSPQGRTYNEQFF
>.|TRBV7-9|.|TRBJ2-7
TGTGCCAGCAGCTTAGAGGGGTACTACGAGCAGTACTTC
CASSLEGYYEQYF
>.|TRBV7-8|TRBD1|TRBJ1-5
TGTGCCAGCAGCCCGGGACAGGGGCTTGGGCCCCAGCATTTT
CASSPGQGLGPQHF
>.|TRBV30|TRBD2|TRBJ2-1
TGTGCCTGGAGTAGTCGGCTAGCGGGGCCCCCTGAGCAGTTCTTC
CAWSSRLAGPPEQFF
>once|TRBV27|.|TRBJ1-5
TGTGCCAGCAGTTTACGGCCGGGGGGCAATCAGCCCCAGCATTTT
CASSLRPGGNQPQHF
>few|TRBV10-3|.|TRBJ1-3
TGTGCCATCAGTGCAAAAGTGAGGAGCTCTGGAAACACCATATATTTT
CAISAKVRSSGNTIYF
>.|TRBV6-1|TRBD2|TRBJ2-5
TGTGCCTCGGGTTTTAGCGGGGGGGCTGAGACCCAGTACTTC
CASGFSGGAETQYF
>few|TRBV6-1|TRBD1|TRBJ2-2
TGTGCCAGCAGGCGGACAGGGGAAAACACCGGGGAGCTGTTTTTT
CASRRTGENTGELFF
>.|TRBV19|TRBD2|TRBJ2-1
TGTGCCAGTAGTAGAGGATTGGGGGGGAACTACAATGAGCAGTTCTTC
CASSRGLGGNYNEQFF